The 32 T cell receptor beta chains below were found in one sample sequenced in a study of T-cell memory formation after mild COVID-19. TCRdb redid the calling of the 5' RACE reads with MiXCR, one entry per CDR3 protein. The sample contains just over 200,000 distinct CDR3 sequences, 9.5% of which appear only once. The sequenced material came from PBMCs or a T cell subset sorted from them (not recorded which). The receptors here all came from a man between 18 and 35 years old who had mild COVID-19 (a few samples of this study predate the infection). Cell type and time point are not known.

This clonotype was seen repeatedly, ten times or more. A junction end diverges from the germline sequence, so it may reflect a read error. The CDR3 region is CASSPGQGGTEAFF. The CDR3 coding sequence is TGTGCCAGCAGCCCGGGACAGGGAGGTACTGAAGCTTTCTTT. The chain recombines TRBV5-1 with TRBJ1-1; 9 bases are shared with TRBD1. The V gene's germline CDR1 is SGHRS and CDR2 YFSETQ. The CDR3 totals 14 residues.

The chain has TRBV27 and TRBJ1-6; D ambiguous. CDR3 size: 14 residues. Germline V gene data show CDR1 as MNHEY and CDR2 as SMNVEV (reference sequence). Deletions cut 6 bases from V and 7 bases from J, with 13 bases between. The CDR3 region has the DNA TGTGCCAGCAGCCGACGGCACTTGAATTCACCCCTCCACTTT. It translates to CASSRRHLNSPLHF.

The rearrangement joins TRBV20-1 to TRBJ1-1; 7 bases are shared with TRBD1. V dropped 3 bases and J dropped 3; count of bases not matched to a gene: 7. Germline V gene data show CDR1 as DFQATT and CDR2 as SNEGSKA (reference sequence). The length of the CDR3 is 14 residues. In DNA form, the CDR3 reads TGCAGTGCTAGGGACAGGAGGGGGGACACTGAAGCTTTCTTT. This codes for CSARDRRGDTEAFF.

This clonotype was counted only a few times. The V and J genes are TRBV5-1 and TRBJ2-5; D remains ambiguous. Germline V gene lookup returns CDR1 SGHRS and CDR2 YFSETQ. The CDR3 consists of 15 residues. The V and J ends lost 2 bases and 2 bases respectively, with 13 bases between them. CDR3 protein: CASSFLAPAQETQYF. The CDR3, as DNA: TGCGCCAGCAGCTTCTTAGCACCAGCTCAAGAGACCCAGTACTTC.

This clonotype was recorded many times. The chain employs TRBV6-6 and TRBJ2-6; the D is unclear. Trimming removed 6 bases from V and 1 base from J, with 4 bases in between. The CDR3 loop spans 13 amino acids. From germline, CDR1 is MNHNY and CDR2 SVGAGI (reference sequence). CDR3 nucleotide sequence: TGTGCCAGCAGAAGTTCTGGGGCCAACGTCCTGACTTTC. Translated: CASRSSGANVLTF.

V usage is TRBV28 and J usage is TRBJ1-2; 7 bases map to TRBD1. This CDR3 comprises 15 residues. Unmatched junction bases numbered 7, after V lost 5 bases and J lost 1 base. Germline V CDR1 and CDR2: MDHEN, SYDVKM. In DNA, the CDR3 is TGTGCCAGCAGTCTCCGGACAGGAGTTAACTATGGCTACACCTTC. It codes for CASSLRTGVNYGYTF.

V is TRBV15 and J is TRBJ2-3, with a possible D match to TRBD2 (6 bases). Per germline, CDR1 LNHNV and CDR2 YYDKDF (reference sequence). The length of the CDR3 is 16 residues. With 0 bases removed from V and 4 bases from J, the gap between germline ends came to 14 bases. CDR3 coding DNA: TGTGCCACCAGCAGAGATTTACCTACGGGGGCAGATACGCAGTATTTT. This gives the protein CATSRDLPTGADTQYF.

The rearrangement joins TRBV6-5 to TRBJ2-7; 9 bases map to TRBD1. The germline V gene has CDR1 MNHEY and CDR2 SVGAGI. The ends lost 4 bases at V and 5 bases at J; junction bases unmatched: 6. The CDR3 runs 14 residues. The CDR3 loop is CASSSGQGFDEQYF. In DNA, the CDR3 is TGTGCCAGCAGTTCAGGACAGGGGTTCGACGAGCAGTACTTC.

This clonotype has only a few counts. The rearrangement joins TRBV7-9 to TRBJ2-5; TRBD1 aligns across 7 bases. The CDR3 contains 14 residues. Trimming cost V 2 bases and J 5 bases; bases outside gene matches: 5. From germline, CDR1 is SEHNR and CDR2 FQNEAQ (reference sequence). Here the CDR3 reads CASSLRQGGETQYF. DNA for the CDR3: TGTGCCAGCAGCTTACGACAGGGCGGGGAGACCCAGTACTTC.

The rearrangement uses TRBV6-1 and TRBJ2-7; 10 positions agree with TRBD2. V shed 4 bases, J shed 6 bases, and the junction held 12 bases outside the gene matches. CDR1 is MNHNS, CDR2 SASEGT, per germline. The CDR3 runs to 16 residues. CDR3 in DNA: TGTGCCAGCAGTGTTGGGCGGAGCGGGGGGGCGTCCGAGCAGTACTTC. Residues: CASSVGRSGGASEQYF.

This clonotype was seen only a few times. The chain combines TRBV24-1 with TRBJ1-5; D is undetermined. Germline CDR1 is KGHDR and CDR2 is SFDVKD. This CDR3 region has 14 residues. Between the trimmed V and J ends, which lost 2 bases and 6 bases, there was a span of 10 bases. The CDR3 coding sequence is TGTGCCACCAGTGATTGGACGGTTGGTCAGCCCCAGCATTTT. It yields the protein CATSDWTVGQPQHF.

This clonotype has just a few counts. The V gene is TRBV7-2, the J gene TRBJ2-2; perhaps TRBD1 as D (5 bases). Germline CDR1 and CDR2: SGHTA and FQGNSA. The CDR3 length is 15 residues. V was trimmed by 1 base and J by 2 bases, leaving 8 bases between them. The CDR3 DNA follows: TGTGCCAGCAGCTTAGGACAGCATAACACCGGGGAGCTGTTTTTT. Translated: CASSLGQHNTGELFF.

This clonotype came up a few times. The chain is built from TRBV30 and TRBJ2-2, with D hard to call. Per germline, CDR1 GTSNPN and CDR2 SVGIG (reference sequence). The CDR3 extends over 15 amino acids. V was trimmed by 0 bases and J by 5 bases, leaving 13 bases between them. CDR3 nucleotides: TGTGCCTGGAGTGTACCCGTGACCTTTACCGGGGAGCTGTTTTTT. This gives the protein CAWSVPVTFTGELFF.

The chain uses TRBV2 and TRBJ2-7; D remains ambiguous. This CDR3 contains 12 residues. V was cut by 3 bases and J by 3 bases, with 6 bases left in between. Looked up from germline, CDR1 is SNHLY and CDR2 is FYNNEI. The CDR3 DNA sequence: TGTGCCAGCAGTGAGGACGGCTACGAGCAGTACTTC. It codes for CASSEDGYEQYF.

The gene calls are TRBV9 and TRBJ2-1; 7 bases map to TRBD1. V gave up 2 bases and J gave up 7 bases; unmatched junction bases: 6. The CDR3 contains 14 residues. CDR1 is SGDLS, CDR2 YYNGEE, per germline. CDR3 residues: CASSVGQQFNEQFF. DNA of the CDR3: TGTGCCAGCAGCGTGGGACAGCAATTTAATGAGCAGTTCTTC.

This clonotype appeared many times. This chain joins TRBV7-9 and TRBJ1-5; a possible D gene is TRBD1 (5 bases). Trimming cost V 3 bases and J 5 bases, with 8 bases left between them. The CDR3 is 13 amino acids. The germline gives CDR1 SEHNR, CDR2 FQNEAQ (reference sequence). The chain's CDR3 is CASSFQGHQPQHF. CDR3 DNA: TGTGCCAGCAGCTTCCAGGGCCATCAGCCCCAGCATTTT.

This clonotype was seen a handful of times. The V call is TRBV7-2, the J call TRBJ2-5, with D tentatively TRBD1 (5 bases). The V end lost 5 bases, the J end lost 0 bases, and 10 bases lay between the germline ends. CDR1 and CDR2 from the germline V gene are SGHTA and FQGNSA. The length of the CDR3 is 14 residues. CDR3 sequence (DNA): TGTGCCAGCAGCCCTCCAGGGAACCAAGAGACCCAGTACTTC. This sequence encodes CASSPPGNQETQYF. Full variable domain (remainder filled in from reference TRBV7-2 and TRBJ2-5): GAGVSQSPSNKVTEKGKDVELRCDPISGHTALYWYRQSLGQGLEFLIYFQGNSAPDKSGLPSDRFSAERTGGSVSTLTIQRTQQEDSAVYLCASSPPGNQETQYFGPGTRLLVL.

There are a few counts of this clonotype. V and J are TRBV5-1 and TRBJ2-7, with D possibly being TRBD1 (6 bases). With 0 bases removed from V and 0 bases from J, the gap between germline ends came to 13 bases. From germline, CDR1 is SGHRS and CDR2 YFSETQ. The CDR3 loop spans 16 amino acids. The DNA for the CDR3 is TGCGCCAGCAGCTTGGAAACAGGGACGAACTCCTACGAGCAGTACTTC. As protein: CASSLETGTNSYEQYF.

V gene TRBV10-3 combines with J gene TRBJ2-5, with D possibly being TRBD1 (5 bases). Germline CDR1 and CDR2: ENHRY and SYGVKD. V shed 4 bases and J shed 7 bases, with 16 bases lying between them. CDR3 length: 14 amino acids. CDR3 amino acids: CAISAPGASGTQYF. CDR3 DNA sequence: TGTGCCATCAGTGCCCCTGGGGCCTCGGGGACCCAGTACTTC.

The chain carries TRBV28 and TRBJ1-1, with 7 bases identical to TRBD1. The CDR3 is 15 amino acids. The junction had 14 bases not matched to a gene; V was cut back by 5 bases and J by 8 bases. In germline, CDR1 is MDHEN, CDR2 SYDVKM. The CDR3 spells CASSAPTRQGGEAFF. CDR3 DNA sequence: TGTGCCAGCAGTGCGCCAACAAGACAGGGAGGCGAAGCTTTCTTT.

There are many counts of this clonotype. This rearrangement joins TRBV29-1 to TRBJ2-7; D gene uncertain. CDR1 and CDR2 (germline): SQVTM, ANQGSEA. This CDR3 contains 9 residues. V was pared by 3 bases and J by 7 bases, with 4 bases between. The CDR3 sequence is CSVDGEQYV. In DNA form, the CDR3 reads TGCAGCGTTGATGGGGAGCAGTACGTC.

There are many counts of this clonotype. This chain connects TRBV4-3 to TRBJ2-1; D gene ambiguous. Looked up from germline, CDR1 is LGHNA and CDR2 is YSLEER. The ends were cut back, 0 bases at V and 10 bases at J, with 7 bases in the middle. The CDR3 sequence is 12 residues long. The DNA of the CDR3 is TGCGCCAGCAGCCAAGATGGCGGAGAGCAGTTCTTC. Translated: CASSQDGGEQFF.

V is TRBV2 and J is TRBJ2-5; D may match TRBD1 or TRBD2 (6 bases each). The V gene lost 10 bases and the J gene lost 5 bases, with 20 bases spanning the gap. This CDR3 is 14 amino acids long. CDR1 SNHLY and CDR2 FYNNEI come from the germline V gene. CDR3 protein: CATNPGAGGETQYF. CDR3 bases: TGTGCCACCAACCCGGGGGCAGGCGGCGAGACCCAGTACTTC.

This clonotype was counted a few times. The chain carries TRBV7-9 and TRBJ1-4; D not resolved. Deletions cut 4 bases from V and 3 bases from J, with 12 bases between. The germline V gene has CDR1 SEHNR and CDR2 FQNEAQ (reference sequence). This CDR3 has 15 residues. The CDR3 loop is CASSSIERPNEKLFF. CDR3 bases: TGTGCCAGCAGCTCAATAGAGAGACCTAATGAAAAACTGTTTTTT.

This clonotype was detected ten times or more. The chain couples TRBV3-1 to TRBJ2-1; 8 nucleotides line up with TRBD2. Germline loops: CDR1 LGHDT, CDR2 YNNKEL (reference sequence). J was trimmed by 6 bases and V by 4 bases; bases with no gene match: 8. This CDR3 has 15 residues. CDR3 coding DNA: TGTGCCAGCAGCCCGAACCCCGGGGGGGCCAATGAGCAGTTCTTC. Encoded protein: CASSPNPGGANEQFF.

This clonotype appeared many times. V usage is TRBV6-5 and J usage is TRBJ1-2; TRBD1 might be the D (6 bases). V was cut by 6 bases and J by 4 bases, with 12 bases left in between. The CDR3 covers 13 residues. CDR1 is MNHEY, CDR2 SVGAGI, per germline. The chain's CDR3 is CASSRETGYGYTF. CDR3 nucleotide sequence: TGTGCCAGCAGCCGCGAGACAGGCTATGGCTACACCTTC.

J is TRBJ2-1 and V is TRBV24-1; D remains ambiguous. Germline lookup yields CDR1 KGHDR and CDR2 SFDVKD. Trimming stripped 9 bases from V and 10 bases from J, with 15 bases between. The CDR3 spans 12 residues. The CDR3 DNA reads TGTGCCACCTCAGGTGGCGACCGAGAGCAGTTCTTC. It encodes CATSGGDREQFF.

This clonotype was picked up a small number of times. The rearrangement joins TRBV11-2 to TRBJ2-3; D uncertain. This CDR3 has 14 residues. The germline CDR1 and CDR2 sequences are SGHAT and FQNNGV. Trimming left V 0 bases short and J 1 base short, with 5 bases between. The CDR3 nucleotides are TGTGCCAGCAGCTTAGAGTGGGGCACAGATACGCAGTATTTT. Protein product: CASSLEWGTDTQYF. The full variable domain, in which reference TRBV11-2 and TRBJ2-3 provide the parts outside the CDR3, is EAGVAQSPRYKIIEKRQSVAFWCNPISGHATLYWYQQILGQGPKLLIQFQNNGVVDDSQLPKDRFSAERLKGVDSTLKIQPAKLEDSAVYLCASSLEWGTDTQYFGPGTRLTVL.

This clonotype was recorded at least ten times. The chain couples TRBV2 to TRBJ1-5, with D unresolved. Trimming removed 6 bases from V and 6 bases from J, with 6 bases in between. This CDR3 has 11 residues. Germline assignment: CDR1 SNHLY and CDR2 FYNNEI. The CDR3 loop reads CASRLIQPQHF. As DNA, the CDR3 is TGTGCCAGCAGATTGATTCAGCCCCAGCATTTT.

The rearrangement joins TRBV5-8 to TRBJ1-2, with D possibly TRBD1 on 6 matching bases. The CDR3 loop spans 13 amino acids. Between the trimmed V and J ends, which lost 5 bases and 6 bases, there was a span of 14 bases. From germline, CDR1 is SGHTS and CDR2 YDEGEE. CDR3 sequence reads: CASRLMGADGYTF. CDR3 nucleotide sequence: TGTGCCAGCAGACTGATGGGGGCGGATGGCTACACCTTC.

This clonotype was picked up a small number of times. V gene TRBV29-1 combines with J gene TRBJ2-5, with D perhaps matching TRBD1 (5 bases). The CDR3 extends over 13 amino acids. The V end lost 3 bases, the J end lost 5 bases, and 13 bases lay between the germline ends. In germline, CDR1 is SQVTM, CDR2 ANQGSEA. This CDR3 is CSVEETVRETQYF. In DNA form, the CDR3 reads TGCAGCGTTGAGGAGACAGTCCGGGAGACCCAGTACTTC.

This CDR3 is CASRGQGSGELFF. In DNA form, the CDR3 reads TGTGCCAGCAGGGGACAGGGGTCCGGGGAGCTGTTTTTT. The chain combines TRBV6-1 with TRBJ2-2, with TRBD1 matching 10 bases. J lost 6 bases, V lost 6 bases, and 1 base had no gene match. The germline CDR1 and CDR2 sequences are MNHNS and SASEGT. The length of the CDR3 is 13 residues.